Shown below are 23 T cell receptor beta chains from a single sample sequenced in a study of blood T cell repertoires in COVID-19. Clones were sequenced by immunoSEQ multiplex PCR, and TCRdb holds only the in-frame ones, with some missing. The sample comprises 500,000 or so clones, about nine tenths of which are singletons, and under 0.75% rests with the top ten. Specimen: PBMCs or T cells enriched from blood (not recorded which). Source of these receptors: a woman under 30 who had recovered from COVID-19.

The chain is built from TRBV5-8 and TRBJ1-2, with 7 bases lining up with TRBD1. V shed 2 bases and J 4 bases; nucleotides not matched to a gene: 8. The CDR3 runs 15 residues. CDR1 is SGHTS and CDR2 is YDEGEE in the germline V gene. CDR3 sequence: CASSFLGQVAYGYTF. CDR3 DNA: TGTGCCAGCAGCTTCTTAGGACAGGTGGCCTATGGCTACACCTTC.

This rearrangement joins TRBV6-5 to TRBJ2-1, with TRBD1 matching 7 bases. The CDR3 runs 14 residues. V dropped 4 bases and J dropped 6; count of bases not matched to a gene: 6. CDR1 and CDR2 (germline): MNHEY, SVGAGI. The CDR3 DNA reads as TGTGCCAGCAGTTCCGACAGGGCAGCCAATGAGCAGTTCTTC. Encoded protein: CASSSDRAANEQFF.

This clone has only one observation. This chain joins TRBV4-1 and TRBJ1-1, with D perhaps matching TRBD1 (6 bases). V lost 0 bases and J lost 4, with 9 bases in between. The CDR3 contains 14 residues. Germline V CDR1 and CDR2: MGHRA, YSYEKL. This CDR3 reads CASSQEGQFTEAFF. For the CDR3, the DNA is TGCGCCAGCAGCCAAGAAGGACAGTTCACTGAAGCTTTCTTT.

The chain uses TRBV5-4 and TRBJ1-2; 8 bases fit TRBD1. The germline gives CDR1 SGHNT, CDR2 YYREEE (reference sequence). The CDR3 consists of 15 residues. J gave up 4 bases and V 3 bases, and 8 bases lay outside the gene matches. The CDR3 loop is CASSSLGQGSYGYTF. The CDR3 nucleotides are TGTGCCAGCAGCTCACTTGGACAGGGCAGCTATGGCTACACCTTC.

The chain employs TRBV4-1 and TRBJ2-6; 10 nucleotides agree with TRBD1. The germline gives CDR1 MGHRA, CDR2 YSYEKL. There are 17 residues in the CDR3. The junction had 0 bases not matched to a gene; V was cut back by 1 base and J by 0 bases. The CDR3 DNA reads as TGCGCCAGCAGCCAAGGACAGGGGGCCTCTGGGGCCAACGTCCTGACTTTC. Amino acids: CASSQGQGASGANVLTF.

V is TRBV28 and J is TRBJ1-4; 12 positions match TRBD1. Germline V CDR1 and CDR2: MDHEN, SYDVKM. J lost 8 bases, V lost 6 bases, and 19 bases had no gene match. This CDR3 is 19 amino acids long. CDR3 DNA: TGTGCCAGCAGCCACAACCGTCGGGACAGGGGGCGCGTTAAGGAAAAACTGTTTTTT. This gives the protein CASSHNRRDRGRVKEKLFF. Combining the CDR3 with reference TRBV28 and TRBJ1-4 gives the whole variable domain DVKVTQSSRYLVKRTGEKVFLECVQDMDHENMFWYRQDPGLGLRLIYFSYDVKMKEKGDIPEGYSVSREKKERFSLILESASTNQTSMYLCASSHNRRDRGRVKEKLFFGSGTQLSVL.

CDR3 DNA: TGTGCCAGCAGTGAACCCACCTCGGGCGGGGGAATTACAGATACGCAGTATTTT. It codes for CASSEPTSGGGITDTQYF. The chain combines TRBV25-1 with TRBJ2-3, with 7 bases matching TRBD2. The J segment lost 3 bases and the V segment lost 2 bases, leaving 14 bases of the junction unmatched. The CDR3 is made up of 18 amino acids. Germline V gene lookup returns CDR1 MGHDK and CDR2 SYGVNS.

This chain links TRBV19 with TRBJ2-2; TRBD2 matches at 15 bases. There are 22 residues in the CDR3. V shed 7 bases, J shed 5 bases, and the junction held 23 bases outside the gene matches. Germline V lookup: CDR1 LNHDA, CDR2 SQIVND (reference sequence). The CDR3 here is CASKGGGTPGLAGGLWTGELFF. In DNA form, the CDR3 reads TGTGCCAGTAAGGGGGGAGGAACCCCGGGACTAGCGGGGGGACTTTGGACCGGGGAGCTGTTTTTT.

The chain combines TRBV18 with TRBJ1-3; D gene ambiguous. Germline V CDR1 and CDR2: KGHSH, LQKENI. The CDR3 runs 14 residues. V was trimmed by 3 bases and J by 3 bases, leaving 9 bases between them. For the CDR3, the DNA is TGTGCCAGCTCACCGGGAGAGTATGGAAACACCATATATTTT. Protein sequence: CASSPGEYGNTIYF.

This clone was detected only once. V gene TRBV25-1 combines with J gene TRBJ1-1; D remains unclear. Germline CDR1 is MGHDK and CDR2 is SYGVNS. There are 14 residues in the CDR3. With 3 bases removed from V and 0 bases from J, the gap between germline ends came to 8 bases. The chain's CDR3 is CASSDPVMNTEAFF. The CDR3 DNA reads TGTGCCAGCAGTGACCCCGTAATGAACACTGAAGCTTTCTTT.

The chain has TRBV27 and TRBJ1-5; 7 bases match TRBD1. The CDR3 length is 16 residues. Germline V gives CDR1 MNHEY, CDR2 SMNVEV (reference sequence). The junction had 9 bases not matched to a gene; V was cut back by 5 bases and J by 2 bases. In DNA, the CDR3 is TGTGCCAGCAGTCAAGATACAGGGGACGGCAATCAGCCCCAGCATTTT. Its protein is CASSQDTGDGNQPQHF.

The chain has TRBV29-1 and TRBJ2-1; D gene unclear. Per germline, CDR1 SQVTM and CDR2 ANQGSEA. The CDR3 sequence is 12 residues long. V dropped 4 bases and J dropped 6 bases, with 10 bases sitting between them. The CDR3 sequence: CSVGALGNEQFF. The CDR3, as DNA: TGCAGCGTTGGAGCGCTAGGCAATGAGCAGTTCTTC.

The rearrangement uses TRBV2 and TRBJ2-1; 9 bases match TRBD2. This CDR3 contains 15 residues. Germline V lookup: CDR1 SNHLY, CDR2 FYNNEI. V lost 1 base, J lost 5 bases, and 3 bases stayed unmatched. The CDR3 loop reads CASSEGLAGNNEQFF. In DNA, the CDR3 is TGTGCCAGCAGTGAAGGGCTAGCGGGGAACAATGAGCAGTTCTTC.

The J gene is TRBJ1-2, the V gene TRBV19; D gene ambiguous. CDR3 size: 14 residues. Germline V lookup: CDR1 LNHDA, CDR2 SQIVND (reference sequence). The V end was cut by 3 bases, the J end by 1 base, with 9 bases between. DNA for the CDR3: TGTGCCAGTAGTATTGCGGCGGTTAACTATGGCTACACCTTC. Its translation is CASSIAAVNYGYTF.

The chain joins TRBV5-1 to TRBJ1-3; D might be TRBD1 (6 bases). The CDR3 totals 16 residues. Germline CDR1 is SGHRS and CDR2 is YFSETQ. V was clipped by 1 base and J by 4 bases, with 15 bases between them. CDR3 protein: CASSLNPDSLGNTIYF. The CDR3, as DNA: TGCGCCAGCAGCTTGAACCCGGACAGTTTGGGAAACACCATATATTTT.

The chain carries TRBV19 and TRBJ2-3; 7 nucleotides align to TRBD2. Germline loops: CDR1 LNHDA, CDR2 SQIVND (reference sequence). The V gene end was trimmed by 5 bases and the J gene end by 2 bases; junction bases not matched to a gene: 7. The CDR3 runs to 15 residues. Here the CDR3 DNA reads TGTGCCAGTAGTCCCCTGGGGGGGAACACAGATACGCAGTATTTT. Translation gives CASSPLGGNTDTQYF.

The V call is TRBV7-9, the J call TRBJ1-6; 8 bases fit TRBD1. Germline V lookup: CDR1 SEHNR, CDR2 FQNEAQ (reference sequence). Trimming at V came to 5 bases and at J to 8 bases, leaving 5 bases not matched to a gene. The CDR3 has 14 amino acids. CDR3 sequence reads: CASSPGQEHSPLHF. The DNA for the CDR3 is TGTGCCAGCAGCCCGGGACAGGAACATTCACCCCTCCACTTT.

This clone was seen only once. The chain employs TRBV4-1 and TRBJ1-2; a possible D gene is TRBD1 (6 bases). The length of the CDR3 is 14 residues. The germline V gene encodes CDR1 MGHRA and CDR2 YSYEKL. The ends were cut back, 0 bases at V and 8 bases at J, with 13 bases in the middle. In nucleotides, the CDR3 is TGCGCCAGCAGCCAAGACGCCAGGGGTATAGGCTACACCTTC. This translates into CASSQDARGIGYTF.

The chain recombines TRBV5-1 with TRBJ1-2; TRBD1 matches 7 bases. This CDR3 contains 15 residues. Trimming took 4 bases from V and 3 from J; bases not matched to a gene: 9. The V gene's germline CDR1 is SGHRS and CDR2 YFSETQ. The CDR3 coding sequence is TGCGCCAGCAGCGATCCGACAGGGAAGGACTATGGCTACACCTTC. It translates to CASSDPTGKDYGYTF.

This chain joins TRBV5-1 and TRBJ1-5, with TRBD1 matching 7 bases. CDR1 and CDR2 (germline): SGHRS, YFSETQ. CDR3 size: 15 residues. J lost 4 bases, V lost 4 bases, and 8 bases had no gene match. CDR3 in DNA: TGCGCCAGCAGCAGAGAAGGACAGGATAATCAGCCCCAGCATTTT. This sequence encodes CASSREGQDNQPQHF.

This rearrangement joins TRBV29-1 to TRBJ1-1, with a possible D match to TRBD1 (6 bases). Trimming stripped 5 bases from V and 0 bases from J, with 13 bases between. This CDR3 comprises 14 residues. Germline loops: CDR1 SQVTM, CDR2 ANQGSEA. The CDR3 spells CSVHTGTLNTEAFF. The CDR3, as DNA: TGCAGCGTTCATACCGGGACATTGAACACTGAAGCTTTCTTT.

The CDR3 reads CASSLARGDQPQHF. The CDR3 bases are TGTGCCAGCAGCTTAGCGCGGGGAGATCAGCCCCAGCATTTT. The chain is built from TRBV7-6 and TRBJ1-5; D is unclear. From germline, CDR1 is SGHVS and CDR2 FNYEAQ. The CDR3 runs to 14 residues. V shed 0 bases and J shed 5 bases, with 8 bases lying between them.

The chain joins TRBV30 to TRBJ1-2; 7 bases line up with TRBD1. Trimming at V came to 2 bases and at J to 4 bases, leaving 13 bases not matched to a gene. CDR3 length equals 16 residues. Per the germline V gene, CDR1 is GTSNPN and CDR2 is SVGIG (reference sequence). CDR3 bases: TGTGCCTGGAGTCGAGAGCGGACAGGCAGCTTCTATGGCTACACCTTC. It specifies CAWSRERTGSFYGYTF.